One and the same sample provided the 15 T cell receptor beta chains below, sequenced in a study of T-cell reconstitution after alpha-beta-depleted transplantation in children. Preparation of the TCRbeta library was carried out with unique molecular identifiers. TCRdb fed the PCR reads into MiXCR, producing one record per CDR3 protein. The sample contains 670,000 or so distinct CDR3 sequences, approximately 14% of which appear only once. Sequenced here: PBMCs, sampled before TCRalphabeta/CD19-depleted stem cell transplant. The receptors were gathered from a girl between 2 and 10 years old with congenital amegakaryocytic thrombocytopenia, due to receive a stem cell transplant.

This clonotype has at least ten counts. The chain carries TRBV24-1 and TRBJ2-3, with TRBD2 as a possible D gene (5 bases). Trimming took off 3 bases at V and 4 bases at J, with 13 bases between the two ends. This CDR3 is built from 15 residues. CDR1 and CDR2 from the germline V gene are KGHDR and SFDVKD. This CDR3 reads CATSDPTTSPDTQYF. The CDR3 region has the DNA TGTGCCACCAGTGATCCGACCACTAGTCCAGATACGCAGTATTTT.

This chain connects TRBV7-6 to TRBJ2-2; D is ambiguous. This CDR3 comprises 13 residues. Trimming took 2 bases from V and 4 from J, leaving 5 bases between them. Germline V CDR1 and CDR2: SGHVS, FNYEAQ. The CDR3 bases are TGTGCCAGCAGCTTACCGCTCACCGGGGAGCTGTTTTTT. Residues: CASSLPLTGELFF.

The chain employs TRBV20-1 and TRBJ1-2, with 9 bases that match TRBD1. The CDR3 extends over 10 amino acids. Germline CDR1 reads DFQATT; CDR2 reads SNEGSKA (reference sequence). The J segment lost 14 bases and the V segment lost 6 bases, leaving 7 bases of the junction unmatched. The chain's CDR3 is CSATGGGWTF. The CDR3 DNA follows: TGCAGTGCGACAGGGGGGGGGTGGACCTTC.

This clonotype was seen only a few times. This rearrangement joins TRBV9 to TRBJ2-4, with 12 nucleotides matching TRBD2. This CDR3 has 19 amino acids. The V gene end was trimmed by 4 bases and the J gene end by 5 bases; junction bases not matched to a gene: 16. From germline, CDR1 is SGDLS and CDR2 YYNGEE. The CDR3 region has the DNA TGTGCCAGCAGCCCCCAGACCGTTGGACTAGCGGGACGGCAAAACATTCAGTACTTC. It encodes CASSPQTVGLAGRQNIQYF.

This clonotype was picked up a small number of times. V usage is TRBV20-1 and J usage is TRBJ2-1, with 11 bases aligning to TRBD2. CDR1 is DFQATT and CDR2 is SNEGSKA in the germline V gene (reference sequence). The CDR3 covers 16 residues. V gave up 2 bases and J gave up 0 bases; unmatched junction bases: 3. The CDR3 DNA is TGCAGTGCTAGATATAGCGGGGGGGACTCCTACAATGAGCAGTTCTTC. Protein product: CSARYSGGDSYNEQFF.

This clonotype was counted ten times or more. This rearrangement joins TRBV25-1 to TRBJ2-7; the match to TRBD1 covers 7 bases. CDR3 length: 14 residues. Germline loops: CDR1 MGHDK, CDR2 SYGVNS. The trim removed 5 bases at V and 1 base at J, leaving 5 bases unmatched. The DNA for the CDR3 is TGTGCCAGCAGTCAAAACAGGGGATCCTACGAGCAGTACTTC. This encodes CASSQNRGSYEQYF.

This clonotype has only a few counts. J is TRBJ2-1 and V is TRBV7-6; 8 bases line up with TRBD2. Germline assignment: CDR1 SGHVS and CDR2 FNYEAQ. Unmatched junction bases numbered 6, after V lost 1 base and J lost 10 bases. CDR3 size: 14 residues. CDR3: CASSLVAQREEQFF. The CDR3, as DNA: TGTGCCAGCAGCTTAGTCGCGCAGCGGGAGGAGCAGTTCTTC.

The rearrangement uses TRBV20-1 and TRBJ1-6; no firm D call. V shed 6 bases and J shed 6 bases, with 18 bases lying between them. Germline CDR1 and CDR2: DFQATT and SNEGSKA (reference sequence). This CDR3 spans 15 amino acids. The CDR3 DNA reads TGCAGTGCAAGACAAGACTCAACTCGTAATTCACCCCTCCACTTT. Amino acid sequence: CSARQDSTRNSPLHF.

This clonotype has at least ten counts. The chain employs TRBV12-3 or TRBV12-4 and TRBJ2-3, with TRBD1 as a possible D gene (6 bases). This CDR3 region has 14 residues. Trimming shortened V by 6 bases and J by 0 bases, and 10 bases separated the two germline ends. The CDR3 reads CASSRGGSTDTQYF. The CDR3 DNA sequence: TGTGCCAGCAGCAGGGGCGGGAGCACAGATACGCAGTATTTT.

Details on this clonotype: This may come from a read error, since a much larger clone is one base off. The chain employs TRBV10-3 and TRBJ2-1; the D is unclear. CDR1 and CDR2 (germline): ENHRY, SYGVKD. This CDR3 contains 16 residues. DNA for the CDR3: TGTGCCATCAGTGAGTCAACGACCTACTCCTACAATAAGCAGTTCTTC. Encoded protein: CAISESTTYSYNKQFF.

This clonotype was seen a handful of times. V and J are TRBV5-1 and TRBJ2-1; D call uncertain. The ends were cut back, 1 base at V and 5 bases at J, with 13 bases in the middle. The germline CDR1 and CDR2 sequences are SGHRS and YFSETQ. This CDR3 is 15 amino acids long. CDR3 in amino acids: CASSLYSSRDNEQFF. The CDR3 DNA follows: TGCGCCAGCAGCTTGTATTCCTCCCGGGACAATGAGCAGTTCTTC.

This clonotype was seen only a few times. This chain uses TRBV28 with TRBJ2-7; 9 bases align to TRBD1. This CDR3 is 16 amino acids long. Germline lookup yields CDR1 MDHEN and CDR2 SYDVKM. V lost 2 bases to trimming and J lost 8 bases; unmatched junction nucleotides: 13. For the CDR3, the DNA is TGTGCCAGCAGTTTACCCCTTGGGACAGGGCTTGCCCAGCAGTACTTC. Translating it yields CASSLPLGTGLAQQYF. Full variable domain (remainder filled in from reference TRBV28 and TRBJ2-7): DVKVTQSSRYLVKRTGEKVFLECVQDMDHENMFWYRQDPGLGLRLIYFSYDVKMKEKGDIPEGYSVSREKKERFSLILESASTNQTSMYLCASSLPLGTGLAQQYFGPGTRLTVT.

This clonotype was seen more than once but under ten times. V and J are TRBV5-1 and TRBJ2-1; 9 bases line up with TRBD2. Germline V gene lookup returns CDR1 SGHRS and CDR2 YFSETQ. Trimming took 2 bases from V and 4 from J; bases not matched to a gene: 10. This CDR3 spans 17 amino acids. The CDR3 spells CASSFWGASGKYNEQFF. The CDR3 DNA sequence: TGCGCCAGCAGCTTTTGGGGCGCTAGCGGGAAATACAATGAGCAGTTCTTC.

This clonotype turned up a few times. The CDR3: CASGVGGSYNEQFF. The CDR3 region has the DNA TGTGCCAGCGGGGTTGGCGGGAGCTACAATGAGCAGTTCTTC. The chain uses TRBV11-2 and TRBJ2-1, with TRBD2 matching over 7 bases. J gave up 3 bases and V 8 bases, and 7 bases lay outside the gene matches. The germline V gene has CDR1 SGHAT and CDR2 FQNNGV. The CDR3 length is 14 residues.

The table lists this clonotype with many counts. This sequence joins TRBV5-4 and TRBJ2-1, with 9 bases lining up with TRBD1. The trim removed 2 bases at V and 1 base at J, leaving 13 bases unmatched. Germline V gene data show CDR1 as SGHNT and CDR2 as YYREEE (reference sequence). There are 19 residues in the CDR3. For the CDR3, the DNA is TGTGCCAGCAGCTTAGGACAGGGGCCCCCATGGGGTTCCTACAATGAGCAGTTCTTC. Translating it yields CASSLGQGPPWGSYNEQFF.